This TCR beta chain emerged from a study of blood T cell repertoires in COVID-19. The CDR3 has 18 residues. V dropped 4 bases and J dropped 4; count of bases not matched to a gene: 18. CDR1 SGHNT and CDR2 YYREEE come from the germline V gene (reference sequence). Assay used: immunoSEQ multiplex PCR; TCRdb lists only in-frame clones, some missing. The sample yields more than 110,000 clones, more than 80% seen once. The TCR originated in a woman older than 75 in a cohort sampled during active or convalescent COVID-19. The V call is TRBV5-4, the J call TRBJ2-7, with TRBD1 identical over 9 bases. The sample comprised peripheral blood. DNA of the CDR3: TGTGCCAGCAGCCCCTGGGGCAGAGGGACAGGGAGGGTGTACGAGCAGTACTTC. Its protein is CASSPWGRGTGRVYEQYF.